This is a list of T cell receptor beta chains from one sample in a study of T cells in localized non-small cell lung cancer. Generated by immunoSEQ multiplex PCR, the TCRdb table keeps only in-frame clones and is missing some. Of approximately 34,000 clones in the sample, around 88% were seen once. Specimen: peripheral blood, collected before any cancer treatment. These receptors were taken from a woman aged 40 to 75 with stage I lung adenocarcinoma. Each CDR3 is given with its conserved first and last residue. D genes are given only for firm matches. Expanded clones are given a class, and other clones once, few, many or no size at all.

>medium-sized|TRBV20-1|NA|TRBJ1-3
CSASAGNTIYF
TGCAGTGCTAGCGCTGGAAACACCATATATTTT
>NA|TRBV10-3|NA|TRBJ2-7
CAISEISYEQYF
TGTGCCATCAGTGAGATCTCCTACGAGCAGTACTTC
>once|TRBV5-6|NA|TRBJ1-2
CASSLTDYGYTF
TGTGCCAGCAGCTTGACGGACTATGGCTACACCTTC
>NA|TRBV5-1|TRBD2|TRBJ2-1
CASSASGGAARFSNEQFF
TGCGCCAGCAGTGCTAGCGGGGGAGCCGCCCGGTTTTCGAATGAGCAGTTCTTC
>NA|TRBV7-2|TRBD1|TRBJ2-7
CASSPRQGAYEQYF
TGTGCCAGCAGCCCTCGACAGGGGGCCTACGAGCAGTACTTC
>NA|TRBV29-1|NA|TRBJ2-3
CSDGHYSTDTQYF
TGCAGTGATGGACACTATAGCACAGATACGCAGTATTTT
>NA|TRBV5-5|NA|TRBJ1-5
CASSPRQSLSSHSNQPQHF
TGTGCCAGCAGCCCGCGACAGTCTCTCAGCTCCCATAGCAATCAGCCCCAGCATTTT
>NA|TRBV6-1|NA|TRBJ1-3
CASSGGGGLGNTIYF
TGTGCCAGCAGTGGGGGAGGGGGTCTCGGAAACACCATATATTTT
>NA|TRBV2|NA|TRBJ1-1
CASITGQNMNTEAFF
TGTGCCAGCATAACAGGACAGAACATGAACACTGAAGCTTTCTTT
>NA|TRBV5-4|TRBD2|TRBJ2-1
CASSAPGLAGSRNEQFF
TGTGCCAGCAGCGCCCCAGGACTAGCGGGAAGCCGCAATGAGCAGTTCTTC
>NA|TRBV5-6|NA|TRBJ2-5
CASSPTGETQYF
TGTGCCAGCAGCCCTACAGGGGAGACCCAGTACTTC
>NA|TRBV7-9|NA|TRBJ1-2
CASSPNGGSRYGYTF
TGTGCCAGCAGCCCAAATGGGGGATCGAGGTATGGCTACACCTTC
>NA|TRBV5-1|TRBD1|TRBJ2-1
CASSLVGTGDPRSDEQFF
TGCGCCAGCAGCTTGGTCGGGACAGGGGACCCTCGATCGGATGAGCAGTTCTTC
>NA|TRBV4-3|NA|TRBJ2-7
CASSQVIGASYEQYF
TGCGCCAGCAGCCAAGTAATAGGGGCAAGCTACGAGCAGTACTTC
>NA|TRBV7-9|NA|TRBJ1-3
CASSPYREGNTIYF
TGTGCCAGCAGCCCATACAGGGAGGGAAACACCATATATTTT
>NA|TRBV5-6|NA|TRBJ2-3
CASSFTDTQYF
TGTGCCAGCAGCTTCACAGATACGCAGTATTTT
>NA|TRBV7-6|NA|TRBJ1-1
CASSPEPGNTEAFF
TGTGCCAGCAGCCCAGAGCCAGGGAACACTGAAGCTTTCTTT
>NA|TRBV7-9|NA|TRBJ2-7
CASSLGLSRGNEQYF
TGTGCCAGCAGCTTAGGTCTGTCCAGGGGCAACGAGCAGTACTTC
>NA|TRBV18|NA|TRBJ1-3
CASSPYEGGGNTIYF
TGTGCCAGCTCACCTTATGAGGGAGGAGGAAACACCATATATTTT
>few|TRBV30|TRBD1|TRBJ1-2
CAWRNEDRGPKGYTF
TGTGCCTGGAGGAACGAAGACAGGGGGCCTAAGGGCTACACCTTC
>NA|TRBV4-2|NA|TRBJ1-3
CASSQQGSGNAIYF
TGTGCCAGCAGCCAACAGGGTTCTGGAAACGCCATATATTTT
>NA|TRBV7-9|NA|TRBJ2-2
CASSFVKGIGKNTGELFF
TGTGCCAGCAGCTTCGTTAAAGGGATTGGAAAGAACACCGGGGAGCTGTTTTTT
>NA|TRBV2|NA|TRBJ1-5
CASSVAYGTQPQHF
TGTGCCAGCAGTGTCGCCTATGGAACTCAGCCCCAGCATTTT
>few|TRBV10-1|NA|TRBJ2-1
CASSVGAGHNEQFF
TGCGCCAGCAGTGTGGGGGCTGGACACAATGAGCAGTTCTTC
>NA|TRBV5-6|NA|TRBJ1-6
CASSFGPGTVNSPLHF
TGTGCCAGCAGCTTCGGCCCCGGGACCGTTAATTCACCCCTCCACTTT
>NA|TRBV5-1|NA|TRBJ1-1
CASSLGQLTEAFF
TGCGCCAGCAGCTTAGGACAGCTCACTGAAGCTTTCTTT
>NA|TRBV27|NA|TRBJ2-1
CASSNRRGAEQFF
TGTGCCAGCAGCAACCGGAGGGGTGCTGAGCAGTTCTTC
>NA|TRBV19|NA|TRBJ2-2
CASSNPNTGELFF
TGTGCCAGTAGTAACCCGAACACCGGGGAGCTGTTTTTT
>NA|TRBV5-1|TRBD1|TRBJ1-6
CASAGTGAYNSPLHF
TGCGCCAGTGCCGGGACAGGGGCTTATAATTCACCCCTCCACTTT
>NA|TRBV28|TRBD1|TRBJ2-7
CASRGQGASYEQYF
TGTGCCAGCAGGGGACAGGGGGCCTCCTACGAGCAGTACTTC
>NA|TRBV28|NA|TRBJ1-1
CASSLYGDDTEAFF
TGTGCCAGCAGTTTATATGGGGATGACACTGAAGCTTTCTTT
>NA|TRBV9|NA|TRBJ2-7
CASSVGQTPYEQYF
TGTGCCAGCAGCGTAGGACAGACGCCCTACGAGCAGTACTTC
>NA|TRBV5-1|NA|TRBJ2-3
CASSLQYRVTDTQYF
TGCGCCAGCAGCTTGCAATATCGGGTGACAGATACGCAGTATTTT
>NA|TRBV11-2|NA|TRBJ1-1
CASSYPGVGRNTEAFF
TGTGCCAGCAGCTATCCAGGGGTAGGGCGGAACACTGAAGCTTTCTTT
>few|TRBV18|NA|TRBJ1-4
CASSRTENEKLFF
TGTGCCAGCTCACGGACAGAGAATGAAAAACTGTTTTTT
>NA|TRBV28|TRBD1|TRBJ1-2
CASSLSGTGGTRLQNYGYTF
TGTGCCAGCAGTTTATCGGGGACAGGGGGTACAAGACTCCAAAACTATGGCTACACCTTC
>NA|TRBV9|NA|TRBJ1-2
CASRGRDGDYGYTF
TGTGCCAGCAGAGGCAGGGATGGTGACTATGGCTACACCTTC
>NA|TRBV4-2|NA|TRBJ2-2
CASSQEVEASDGTGELFF
TGTGCCAGCAGCCAAGAAGTGGAGGCTAGCGATGGCACCGGGGAGCTGTTTTTT
>NA|TRBV6-6|NA|TRBJ2-1
CASSYGNEQFF
TGTGCCAGCAGTTATGGCAATGAGCAGTTCTTC
>NA|TRBV29-1|NA|TRBJ2-2
CSVIVAEANTGELFF
TGCAGCGTTATAGTAGCAGAGGCGAACACCGGGGAGCTGTTTTTT
>NA|TRBV4-2|NA|TRBJ1-2
CASSQDGGLDTYGYTF
TGTGCCAGCAGCCAAGATGGCGGTTTGGACACCTATGGCTACACCTTC
>few|TRBV18|TRBD1|TRBJ2-3
CASSPTGSDTQYF
TGTGCCAGCTCACCGACAGGGTCAGATACGCAGTATTTT
>NA|TRBV2|TRBD1|TRBJ1-5
CASSETRDRLDF
TGTGCCAGCAGTGAGACCCGGGACAGACTGGATTTT
>NA|TRBV28|NA|TRBJ2-5
CASSLRETQYF
TGTGCCAGCAGTTTGAGGGAGACCCAGTACTTC
>NA|TRBV11-2|NA|TRBJ2-7
CASSLDTSGGQEQYF
TGTGCCAGCAGCTTAGATACCTCCGGGGGGCAAGAGCAGTACTTC
>NA|TRBV7-6|NA|TRBJ2-5
CASSLGRGERETQYF
TGTGCCAGCAGCTTGGGCAGGGGGGAGAGGGAGACCCAGTACTTC